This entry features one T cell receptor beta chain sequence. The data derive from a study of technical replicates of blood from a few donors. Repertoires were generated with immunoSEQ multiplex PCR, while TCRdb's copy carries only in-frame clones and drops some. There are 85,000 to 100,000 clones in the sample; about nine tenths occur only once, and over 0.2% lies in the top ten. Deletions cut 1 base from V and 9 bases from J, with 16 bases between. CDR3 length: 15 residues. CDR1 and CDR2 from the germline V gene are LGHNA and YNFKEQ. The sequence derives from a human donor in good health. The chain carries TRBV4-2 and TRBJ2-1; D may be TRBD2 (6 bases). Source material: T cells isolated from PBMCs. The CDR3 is CASSQVPGEVGEQFF. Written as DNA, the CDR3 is TGTGCCAGCAGCCAAGTCCCGGGGGAAGTCGGTGAGCAGTTCTTC.